The present T cell receptor beta chain was sequenced within a study of CD8+ T cells in alopecia areata. General study points: Unlike in mice, where it was clearer, TCR sharing across patients was less clear, possibly HLA-related. Lesional scalp, especially alopecia totalis/universalis, showed higher clonality than normal scalp. Scalp clonality and expanded CD8+ clones among the top 100 fell significantly with tofacitinib.

RNA, once extracted, was reverse transcribed into cDNA for use as the sequencing template. Sequencing was performed with immunoSEQ multiplex PCR; in TCRdb, only in-frame clones are kept and a portion is missing. Here the sample spans about 140,000 clones, roughly four fifths being singletons. As to treatment: oral pan-JAK inhibitor, 5-10 mg twice daily. Patients with alopecia areata provided lesional scalp punch biopsies as well as peripheral blood. In regard to this clone: Antigen: not known.

The clonotype was recovered from a human donor with alopecia areata. The sequencing here drew on CD8+ T cells sorted from blood, taken at week 4, from a patient treated with tofacitinib.

CDR3: CASSEGHGPDTQYF. The CDR3 DNA is TGTGCCAGCAGTGAAGGACACGGCCCAGATACGCAGTATTTT. The rearrangement joins TRBV2 to TRBJ2-3; D remains unclear. V lost 1 base and J 4 bases, leaving 9 bases between the germline ends. CDR1 SNHLY and CDR2 FYNNEI come from the germline V gene. The CDR3 is 14 amino acids.